The 6 T cell receptor beta chains in this list originate from one sample, sequenced in a study of shared clonotypes between healthy human individuals (dated by TCRdb to the early 2020s). Libraries were constructed by the immunoSEQ multiplex PCR assay. This immuneACCESS table, as held by TCRdb, lists in-frame sequences with V and J called but not all clones. Of the missing ones, under half trace to an unresolved V gene in checked studies; the others have no known cause. The sample data list a few hundred thousand clones, and over 60% of these were observed just once. The ten largest clones represent approximately 10% of the sample. Sequencing was carried out using memory CD4+ T cells sorted from blood. The sample's cell subset or site label, decoded: CD45RA-negative fraction. The receptors derive from a man younger than 45 in good health.

The chain uses TRBV7-9 and TRBJ1-2, with a possible D match to TRBD1 (6 bases). V lost 5 bases to trimming and J lost 7 bases, with 14 bases between them. CDR3 length: 13 amino acids. In germline, CDR1 is SEHNR, CDR2 FQNEAQ (reference sequence). For the CDR3, the DNA is TGTGCCAGCAGCGAGACCCTGGACAGTGGCTACACCTTC. As protein: CASSETLDSGYTF.

This chain connects TRBV28 to TRBJ1-4; 7 bases map to TRBD1. Trimming cost V 5 bases and J 7 bases; bases outside gene matches: 7. Germline V gene sequence: CDR1 MDHEN, CDR2 SYDVKM. The CDR3 spans 14 residues. CDR3 region: CASSKEGAGEKLFF. In nucleotides, the CDR3 is TGTGCCAGCAGTAAAGAGGGGGCTGGTGAAAAACTGTTTTTT.

This clone was counted only a few times. Other DNA sequences in this specimen translate into the identical CDR3. The chain joins TRBV5-1 to TRBJ2-1; D possibly corresponds to TRBD1 (5 bases). CDR3 length: 15 residues. CDR1 and CDR2 from the germline V gene are SGHRS and YFSETQ. Between the trimmed V and J ends, which lost 0 bases and 4 bases, there was a span of 11 bases. The CDR3, as DNA: TGCGCCAGCAGCTTGGGGCAGGGCTCTTACAATGAGCAGTTCTTC. It yields the protein CASSLGQGSYNEQFF. The full variable domain, rest sourced from reference TRBV5-1 and TRBJ2-1, is KAGVTQTPRYLIKTRGQQVTLSCSPISGHRSVSWYQQTPGQGLQFLFEYFSETQRNKGNFPGRFSGRQFSNSRSEMNVSTLELGDSALYLCASSLGQGSYNEQFFGPGTRLTVL.

The chain links TRBV6-6 to TRBJ2-7, with D possibly TRBD2 on 6 matching bases. CDR1 is MNHNY and CDR2 is SVGAGI in the germline V gene (reference sequence). Trimming shortened V by 9 bases and J by 0 bases, and 15 bases separated the two germline ends. The CDR3 spans 14 residues. This CDR3 reads CASAGFSSSYEQYF. CDR3 bases: TGTGCCAGTGCGGGATTCTCGAGCTCCTACGAGCAGTACTTC.

The J gene is TRBJ2-1, the V gene TRBV5-6, with 7 bases identical to TRBD2. V shed 0 bases and J 8 bases; nucleotides not matched to a gene: 17. The CDR3 totals 18 residues. Germline V gives CDR1 SGHDT, CDR2 YYEEEE. CDR3 nucleotide sequence: TGTGCCAGCAGCTTGGACTTTGGTCGGCGGGAGCGAGGCCATGAGCAGTTCTTC. Translated, it gives CASSLDFGRRERGHEQFF.

This CDR3 reads CASSSGLAGTLSTDTQYF. Here the CDR3 DNA reads TGCGCCAGCAGCTCCGGACTAGCGGGGACCCTTAGCACAGATACGCAGTATTTT. The chain employs TRBV5-1 and TRBJ2-3; 12 bases align to TRBD2. Trimming cost V 3 bases and J 0 bases; bases outside gene matches: 8. The CDR3 runs 18 residues. Per germline, CDR1 SGHRS and CDR2 YFSETQ.